The TCR beta chain described here comes from a study of T cells after somatic rescue of genetic block. Produced via immunoSEQ multiplex PCR; TCRdb's table is partial and in-frame only. The sample contains around 64,000 clones, under 95% of which appear only once. This receptor was obtained from a man in his forties. Sequencing was performed on peripheral blood mononuclear cells (PBMCs).

CDR3: CASSQSIREPWNEQFF. CDR3 coding DNA: TGCGCCAGCAGCCAATCTATACGGGAGCCGTGGAATGAGCAGTTCTTC. This chain links TRBV4-1 with TRBJ2-1, with a tentative D call TRBD2 (6 bases). CDR3 size: 16 residues. The V and J ends lost 2 bases and 7 bases respectively, with 18 bases between them. The germline V gene has CDR1 MGHRA and CDR2 YSYEKL.